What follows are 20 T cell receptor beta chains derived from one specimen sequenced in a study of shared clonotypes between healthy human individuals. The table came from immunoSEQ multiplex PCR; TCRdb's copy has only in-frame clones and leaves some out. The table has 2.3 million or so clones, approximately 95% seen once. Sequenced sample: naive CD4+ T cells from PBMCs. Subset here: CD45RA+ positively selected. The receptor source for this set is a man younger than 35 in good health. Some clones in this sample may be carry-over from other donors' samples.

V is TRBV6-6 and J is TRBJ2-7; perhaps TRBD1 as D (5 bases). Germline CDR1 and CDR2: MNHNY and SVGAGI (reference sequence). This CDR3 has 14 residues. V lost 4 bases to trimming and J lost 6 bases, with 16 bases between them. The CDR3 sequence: CASSWTPPTSEQYF. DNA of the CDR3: TGTGCCAGCAGTTGGACACCCCCGACGTCCGAGCAGTACTTC.

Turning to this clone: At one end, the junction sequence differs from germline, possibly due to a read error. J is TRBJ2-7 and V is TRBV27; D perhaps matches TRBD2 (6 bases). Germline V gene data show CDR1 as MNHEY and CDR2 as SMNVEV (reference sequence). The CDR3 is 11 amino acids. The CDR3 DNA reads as TGCGCGACTAGGAATGGCTACGAGCAGTACTTC. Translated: CATRNGYEQYF.

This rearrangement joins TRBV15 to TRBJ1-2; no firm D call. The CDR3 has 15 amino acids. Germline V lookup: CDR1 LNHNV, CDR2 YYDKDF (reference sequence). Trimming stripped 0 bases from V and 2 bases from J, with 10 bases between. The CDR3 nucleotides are TGTGCCACCAGCAGAGACCTCACCGGGAACTATGGCTACACCTTC. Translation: CATSRDLTGNYGYTF.

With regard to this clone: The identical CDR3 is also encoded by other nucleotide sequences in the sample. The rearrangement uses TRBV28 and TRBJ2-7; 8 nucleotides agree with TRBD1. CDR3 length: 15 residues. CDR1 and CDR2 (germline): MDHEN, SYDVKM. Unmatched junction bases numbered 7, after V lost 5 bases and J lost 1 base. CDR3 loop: CASSRGGQGSYEQYF. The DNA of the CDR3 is TGTGCCAGCAGTAGAGGAGGACAGGGTTCCTACGAGCAGTACTTC.

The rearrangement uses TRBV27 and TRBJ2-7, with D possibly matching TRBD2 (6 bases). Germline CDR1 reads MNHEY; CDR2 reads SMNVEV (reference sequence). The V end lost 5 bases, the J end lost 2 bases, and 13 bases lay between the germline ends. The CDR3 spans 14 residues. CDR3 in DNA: TGTGCCAGCAGTCTTGCGGGAATCACCTACGAGCAGTACTTC. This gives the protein CASSLAGITYEQYF.

The CDR3 loop is CASSFGTTSQGYTF. CDR3 nucleotides: TGTGCCAGCAGCTTTGGGACAACGAGTCAGGGCTACACCTTC. The chain employs TRBV7-8 and TRBJ1-2; a weak D match, TRBD1 (6 bases). V shed 3 bases and J shed 8 bases, with 16 bases lying between them. CDR1 is SGHVS, CDR2 FQNEAQ, per germline. This CDR3 has 14 residues.

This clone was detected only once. CDR3 nucleotides: TGTGCCAGCAGTGTTCGGACAGGGGGGAACACTGAAGCTTTCTTT. It is translated as CASSVRTGGNTEAFF. The gene calls are TRBV6-1 and TRBJ1-1, with 10 bases lining up with TRBD1. The CDR3 is made up of 15 amino acids. V lost 4 bases, J lost 1 base, and 3 bases stayed unmatched. Germline CDR1 reads MNHNS; CDR2 reads SASEGT.

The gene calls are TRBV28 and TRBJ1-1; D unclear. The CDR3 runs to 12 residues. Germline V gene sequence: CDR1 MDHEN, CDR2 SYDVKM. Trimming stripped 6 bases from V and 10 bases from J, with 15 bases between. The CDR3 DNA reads TGTGCCAGCAGCCCTTACCCGGTCGGAGCTTTCTTT. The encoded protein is CASSPYPVGAFF.

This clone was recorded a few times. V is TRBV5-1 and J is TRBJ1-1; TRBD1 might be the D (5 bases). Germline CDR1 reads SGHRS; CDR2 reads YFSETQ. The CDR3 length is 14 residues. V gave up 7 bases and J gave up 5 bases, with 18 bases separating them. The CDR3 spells CASRDQGSSTEAFF. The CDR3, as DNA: TGCGCCAGCCGTGATCAGGGTTCGTCGACTGAAGCTTTCTTT.

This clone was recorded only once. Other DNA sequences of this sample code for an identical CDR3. CDR3 amino acids: CASSLRVGSTDTQYF. In DNA form, the CDR3 reads TGTGCCAGCAGCTTGAGGGTCGGTAGCACAGATACGCAGTATTTT. This chain joins TRBV5-6 and TRBJ2-3; D is unclear. Trimming took 1 base from V and 0 from J, leaving 9 bases between them. The CDR3 is 15 amino acids. CDR1 is SGHDT, CDR2 YYEEEE, per germline.

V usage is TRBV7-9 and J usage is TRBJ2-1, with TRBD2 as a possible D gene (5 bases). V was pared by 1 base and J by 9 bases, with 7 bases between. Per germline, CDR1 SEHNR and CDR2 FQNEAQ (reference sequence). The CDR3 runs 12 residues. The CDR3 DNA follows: TGTGCCAGCAGCTTAGGAGCGGTTGAGCAGTTCTTC. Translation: CASSLGAVEQFF. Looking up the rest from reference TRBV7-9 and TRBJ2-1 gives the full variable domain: DTGVSQNPRHKITKRGQNVTFRCDPISEHNRLYWYRQTLGQGPEFLTYFQNEAQLEKSRLLSDRFSAERPKGSFSTLEIQRTEQGDSAMYLCASSLGAVEQFFGPGTRLTVL.

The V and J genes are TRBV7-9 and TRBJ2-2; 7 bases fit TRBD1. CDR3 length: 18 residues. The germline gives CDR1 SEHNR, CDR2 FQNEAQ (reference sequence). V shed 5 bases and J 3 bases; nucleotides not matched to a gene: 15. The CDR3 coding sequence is TGTGCCAGCAGCACAGGAACAGGGGCCCCTCAATACACCGGGGAGCTGTTTTTT. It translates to CASSTGTGAPQYTGELFF.

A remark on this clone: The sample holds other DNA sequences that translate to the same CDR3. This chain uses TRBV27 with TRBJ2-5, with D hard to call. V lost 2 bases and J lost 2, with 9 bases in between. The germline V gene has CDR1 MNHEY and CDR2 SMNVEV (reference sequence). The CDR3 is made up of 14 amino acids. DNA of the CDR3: TGTGCCAGCAGTTTACTGGGATTTCAAGAGACCCAGTACTTC. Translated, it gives CASSLLGFQETQYF.

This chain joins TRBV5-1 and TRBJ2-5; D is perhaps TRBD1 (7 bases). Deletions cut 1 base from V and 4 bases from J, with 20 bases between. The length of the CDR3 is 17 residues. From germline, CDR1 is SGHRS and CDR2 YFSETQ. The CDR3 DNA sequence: TGCGCCAGCAGCTTGAGTTGGCCGCAGGGGGGCGGAGAGACCCAGTACTTC. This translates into CASSLSWPQGGGETQYF.

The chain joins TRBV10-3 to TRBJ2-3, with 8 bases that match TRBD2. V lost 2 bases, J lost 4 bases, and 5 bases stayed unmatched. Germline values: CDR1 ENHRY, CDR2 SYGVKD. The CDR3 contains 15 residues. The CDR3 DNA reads TGTGCCATCAGTGAGGCCGGGAGGGGGGCAGATACGCAGTATTTT. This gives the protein CAISEAGRGADTQYF.

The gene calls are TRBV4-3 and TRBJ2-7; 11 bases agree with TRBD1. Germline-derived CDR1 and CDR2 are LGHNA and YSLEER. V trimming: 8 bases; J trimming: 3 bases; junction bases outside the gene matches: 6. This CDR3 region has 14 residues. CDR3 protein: CASAQDRGLYEQYF. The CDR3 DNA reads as TGCGCCAGCGCGCAGGACAGGGGGCTCTACGAGCAGTACTTC.

CDR3 region: CASSLGTSVYNEQFF. Written as DNA, the CDR3 is TGTGCCAGCAGCCTCGGGACTAGCGTGTACAATGAGCAGTTCTTC. V usage is TRBV5-8 and J usage is TRBJ2-1; 10 nucleotides agree with TRBD2. Germline CDR1 and CDR2: SGHTS and YDEGEE. The junction had 5 bases not matched to a gene; V was cut back by 4 bases and J by 4 bases. The CDR3 has 15 amino acids. The full variable domain, in which reference TRBV5-8 and TRBJ2-1 provide the parts outside the CDR3, is EAGVTQSPTHLIKTRGQQATLRCSPISGHTSVYWYQQALGLGLQFLLWYDEGEERNRGNFPPRFSGRQFPNYSSELNVNALELEDSALYLCASSLGTSVYNEQFFGPGTRLTVL.

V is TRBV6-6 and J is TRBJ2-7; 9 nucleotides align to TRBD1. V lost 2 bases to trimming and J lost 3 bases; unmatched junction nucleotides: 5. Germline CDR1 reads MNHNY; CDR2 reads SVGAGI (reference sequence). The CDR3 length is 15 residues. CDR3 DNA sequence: TGTGCCAGCAGTTACCCGGGACAGGGTTACTACGAGCAGTACTTC. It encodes CASSYPGQGYYEQYF.

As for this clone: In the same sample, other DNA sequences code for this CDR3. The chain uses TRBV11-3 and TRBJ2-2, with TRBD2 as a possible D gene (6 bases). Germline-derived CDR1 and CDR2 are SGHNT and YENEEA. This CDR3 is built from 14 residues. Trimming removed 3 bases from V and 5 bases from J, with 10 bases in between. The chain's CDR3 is CASSFSGGTGELFF. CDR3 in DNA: TGTGCCAGCAGCTTCTCTGGGGGGACCGGGGAGCTGTTTTTT.

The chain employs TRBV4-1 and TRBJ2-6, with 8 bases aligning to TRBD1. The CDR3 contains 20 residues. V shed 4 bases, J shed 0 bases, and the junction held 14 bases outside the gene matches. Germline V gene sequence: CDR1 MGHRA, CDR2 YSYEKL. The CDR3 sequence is CASSLVSGAGGPSGANVLTF. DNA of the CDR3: TGCGCCAGCAGCCTCGTGAGTGGGGCAGGGGGCCCCTCTGGGGCCAACGTCCTGACTTTC.